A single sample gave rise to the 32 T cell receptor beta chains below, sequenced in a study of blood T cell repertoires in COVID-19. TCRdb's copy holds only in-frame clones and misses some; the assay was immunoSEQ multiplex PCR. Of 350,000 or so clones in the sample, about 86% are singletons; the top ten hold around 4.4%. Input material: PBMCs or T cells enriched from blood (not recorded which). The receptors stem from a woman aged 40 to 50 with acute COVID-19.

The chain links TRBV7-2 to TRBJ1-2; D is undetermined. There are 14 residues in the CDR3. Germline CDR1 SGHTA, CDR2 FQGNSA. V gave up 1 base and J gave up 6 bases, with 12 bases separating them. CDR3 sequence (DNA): TGTGCCAGCAGCTTAGTAGGGAGGAGGGATGGCTACACCTTC. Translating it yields CASSLVGRRDGYTF.

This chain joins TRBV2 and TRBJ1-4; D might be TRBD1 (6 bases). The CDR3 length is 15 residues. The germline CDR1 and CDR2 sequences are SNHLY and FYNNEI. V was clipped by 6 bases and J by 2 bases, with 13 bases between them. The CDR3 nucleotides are TGTGCCAGCAGGTCCAGGACAGCGACTAATGAAAAACTGTTTTTT. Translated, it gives CASRSRTATNEKLFF.

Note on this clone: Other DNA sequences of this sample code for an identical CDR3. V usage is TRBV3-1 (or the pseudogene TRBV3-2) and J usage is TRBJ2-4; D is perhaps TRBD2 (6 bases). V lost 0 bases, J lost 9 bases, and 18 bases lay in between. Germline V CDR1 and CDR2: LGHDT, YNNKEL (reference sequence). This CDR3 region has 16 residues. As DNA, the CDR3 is TGTGCCAGCAGCCAAGATAGCGGTGGGAGGTTTAGCATTCAGTACTTC. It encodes CASSQDSGGRFSIQYF.

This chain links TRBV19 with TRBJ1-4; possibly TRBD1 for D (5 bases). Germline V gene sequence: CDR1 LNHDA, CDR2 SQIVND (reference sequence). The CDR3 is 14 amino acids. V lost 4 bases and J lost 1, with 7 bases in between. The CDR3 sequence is CASSRGRTNEKLFF. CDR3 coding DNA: TGTGCCAGTAGTAGGGGCAGAACTAATGAAAAACTGTTTTTT.

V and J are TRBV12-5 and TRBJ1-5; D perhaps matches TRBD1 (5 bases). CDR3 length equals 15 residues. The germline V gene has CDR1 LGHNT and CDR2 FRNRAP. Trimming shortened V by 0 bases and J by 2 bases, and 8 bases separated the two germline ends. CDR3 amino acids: CASGLVRVGNQPQHF. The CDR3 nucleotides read TGTGCTAGTGGTTTGGTCAGGGTCGGCAATCAGCCCCAGCATTTT. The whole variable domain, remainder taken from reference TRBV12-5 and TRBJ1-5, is DARVTQTPRHKVTEMGQEVTMRCQPILGHNTVFWYRQTMMQGLELLAYFRNRAPLDDSGMPKDRFSAEMPDATLATLKIQPSEPRDSAVYFCASGLVRVGNQPQHFGDGTRLSIL.

The CDR3 spells CASSEGGVRPAGANVLTF. CDR3 DNA sequence: TGTGCCAGCAGTGAAGGGGGGGTTCGGCCGGCTGGGGCCAACGTCCTGACTTTC. This chain links TRBV6-1 with TRBJ2-6, with D possibly being TRBD2 (6 bases). V lost 1 base and J 2 bases, leaving 15 bases between the germline ends. Germline assignment: CDR1 MNHNS and CDR2 SASEGT. This CDR3 has 18 residues.

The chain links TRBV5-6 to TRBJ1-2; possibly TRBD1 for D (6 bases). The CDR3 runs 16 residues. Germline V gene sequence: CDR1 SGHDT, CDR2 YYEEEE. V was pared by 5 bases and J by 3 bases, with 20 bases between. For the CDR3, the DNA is TGTGCCAGCAGTTCGTTTAACAGGGAGACTCACTATGGCTACACCTTC. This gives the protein CASSSFNRETHYGYTF.

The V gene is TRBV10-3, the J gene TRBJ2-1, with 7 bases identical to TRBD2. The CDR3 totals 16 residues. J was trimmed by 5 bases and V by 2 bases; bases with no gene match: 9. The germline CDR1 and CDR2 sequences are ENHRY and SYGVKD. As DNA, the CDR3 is TGTGCCATCAGTGAGCGACGACTAGCCGAGAACAATGAGCAGTTCTTC. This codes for CAISERRLAENNEQFF.

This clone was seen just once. CDR3 bases: TGTGCCAGCAGCTTGGGGGACAGGGACTATGGCTACACCTTC. Protein product: CASSLGDRDYGYTF. The rearrangement joins TRBV5-4 to TRBJ1-2; 9 bases agree with TRBD1. Germline V lookup: CDR1 SGHNT, CDR2 YYREEE (reference sequence). CDR3 length: 14 amino acids. The V gene end was trimmed by 0 bases and the J gene end by 3 bases; junction bases not matched to a gene: 0.

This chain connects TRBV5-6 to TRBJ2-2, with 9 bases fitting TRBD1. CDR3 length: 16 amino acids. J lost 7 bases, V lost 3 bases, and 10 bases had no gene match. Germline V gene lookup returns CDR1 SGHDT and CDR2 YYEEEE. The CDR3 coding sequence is TGTGCCAGCAGCTCGTACAACAGGGGGCTCGGCGGGGAGCTGTTTTTT. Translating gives CASSSYNRGLGGELFF.

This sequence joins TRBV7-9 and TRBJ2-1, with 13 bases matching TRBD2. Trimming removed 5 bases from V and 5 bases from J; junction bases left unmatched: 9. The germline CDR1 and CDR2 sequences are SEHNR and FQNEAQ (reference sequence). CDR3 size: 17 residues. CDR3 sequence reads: CASSEWTSGGVNNEQFF. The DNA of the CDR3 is TGTGCCAGCAGCGAGTGGACTAGCGGGGGCGTTAACAATGAGCAGTTCTTC.

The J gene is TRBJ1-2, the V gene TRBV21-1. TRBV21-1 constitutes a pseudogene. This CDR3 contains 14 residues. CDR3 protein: CASSKDSRNYGYTF. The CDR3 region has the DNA TGTGCCAGCAGCAAAGATAGCAGAAACTATGGCTACACCTTC.

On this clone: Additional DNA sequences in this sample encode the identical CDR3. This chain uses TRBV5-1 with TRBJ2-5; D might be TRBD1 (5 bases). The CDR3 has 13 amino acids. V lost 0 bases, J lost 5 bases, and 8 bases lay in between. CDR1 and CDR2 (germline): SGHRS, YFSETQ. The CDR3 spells CASSLAGAETQYF. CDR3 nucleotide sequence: TGCGCCAGCAGCTTGGCTGGGGCCGAGACCCAGTACTTC.

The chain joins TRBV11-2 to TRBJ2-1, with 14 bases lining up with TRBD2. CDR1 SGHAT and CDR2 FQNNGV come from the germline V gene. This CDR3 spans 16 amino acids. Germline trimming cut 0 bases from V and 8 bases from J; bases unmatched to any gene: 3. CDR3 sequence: CASSLDRGLAGDEQFF. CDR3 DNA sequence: TGTGCCAGCAGCTTAGACAGGGGACTAGCGGGAGATGAGCAGTTCTTC.

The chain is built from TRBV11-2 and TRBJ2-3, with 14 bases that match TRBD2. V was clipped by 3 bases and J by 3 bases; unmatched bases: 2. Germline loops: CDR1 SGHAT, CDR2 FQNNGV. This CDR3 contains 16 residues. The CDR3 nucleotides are TGTGCCAGCAGCTTGGGGACTAGCGGGAGAACAGATACGCAGTATTTT. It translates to CASSLGTSGRTDTQYF.

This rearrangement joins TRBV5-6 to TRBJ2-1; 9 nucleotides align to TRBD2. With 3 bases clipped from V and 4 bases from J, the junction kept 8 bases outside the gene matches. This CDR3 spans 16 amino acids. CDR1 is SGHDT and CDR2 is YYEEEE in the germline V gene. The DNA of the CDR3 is TGTGCCAGCAGCTCGGTAGCGGGAGCCCATTACAATGAGCAGTTCTTC. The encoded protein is CASSSVAGAHYNEQFF.

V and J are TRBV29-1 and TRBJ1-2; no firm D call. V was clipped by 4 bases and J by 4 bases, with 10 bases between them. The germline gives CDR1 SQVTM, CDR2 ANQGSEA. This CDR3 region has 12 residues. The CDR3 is CSVGEGSYGYTF. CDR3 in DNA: TGCAGCGTTGGGGAGGGCTCCTATGGCTACACCTTC.

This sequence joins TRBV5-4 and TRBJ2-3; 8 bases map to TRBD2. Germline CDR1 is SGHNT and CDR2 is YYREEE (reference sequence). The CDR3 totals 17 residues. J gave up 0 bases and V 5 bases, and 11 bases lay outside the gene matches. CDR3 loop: CASSLRLARQSTDTQYF. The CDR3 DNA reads TGTGCCAGCAGTCTAAGACTAGCGCGTCAAAGCACAGATACGCAGTATTTT.

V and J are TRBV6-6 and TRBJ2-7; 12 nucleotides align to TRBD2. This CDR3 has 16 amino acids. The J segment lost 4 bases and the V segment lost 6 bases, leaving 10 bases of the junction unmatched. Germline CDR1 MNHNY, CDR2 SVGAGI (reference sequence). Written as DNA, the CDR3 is TGTGCCAGCAGAGATTCTTCTAGCGGGAGGGGGTACGAGCAGTACTTC. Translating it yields CASRDSSSGRGYEQYF.

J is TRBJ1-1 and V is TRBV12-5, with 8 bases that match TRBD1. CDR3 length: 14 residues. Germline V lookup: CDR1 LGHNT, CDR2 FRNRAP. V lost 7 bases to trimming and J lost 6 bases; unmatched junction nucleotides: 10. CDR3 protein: CASAPDRERPEAFF. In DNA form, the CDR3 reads TGTGCTAGTGCCCCGGACAGGGAGCGTCCTGAAGCTTTCTTT.

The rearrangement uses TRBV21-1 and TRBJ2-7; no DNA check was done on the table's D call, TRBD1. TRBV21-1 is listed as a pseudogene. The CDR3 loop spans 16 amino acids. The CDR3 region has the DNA TGTGCCAGCAGCATGACCCGGGACAGGACCCTTCGAGAGCAGTACTTC. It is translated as CASSMTRDRTLREQYF.

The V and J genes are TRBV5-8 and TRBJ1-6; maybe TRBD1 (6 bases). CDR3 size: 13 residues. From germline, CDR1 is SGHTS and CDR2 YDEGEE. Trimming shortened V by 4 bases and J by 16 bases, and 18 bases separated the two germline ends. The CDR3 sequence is CASSRTAESDLHF. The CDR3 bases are TGTGCCAGCAGCCGGACAGCCGAAAGCGATCTCCACTTT.

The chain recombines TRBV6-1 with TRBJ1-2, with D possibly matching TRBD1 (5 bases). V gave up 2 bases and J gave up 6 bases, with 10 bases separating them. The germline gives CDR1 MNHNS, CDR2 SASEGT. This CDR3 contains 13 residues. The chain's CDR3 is CASSERQTDGYTF. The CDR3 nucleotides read TGTGCCAGCAGTGAACGACAGACCGATGGCTACACCTTC.

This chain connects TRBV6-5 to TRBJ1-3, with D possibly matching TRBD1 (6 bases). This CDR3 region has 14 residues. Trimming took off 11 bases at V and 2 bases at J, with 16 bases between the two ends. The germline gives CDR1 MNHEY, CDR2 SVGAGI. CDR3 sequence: CASSRGAAGNTIYF. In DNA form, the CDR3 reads TGTGCCTCCTCTCGGGGGGCGGCTGGAAACACCATATATTTT.

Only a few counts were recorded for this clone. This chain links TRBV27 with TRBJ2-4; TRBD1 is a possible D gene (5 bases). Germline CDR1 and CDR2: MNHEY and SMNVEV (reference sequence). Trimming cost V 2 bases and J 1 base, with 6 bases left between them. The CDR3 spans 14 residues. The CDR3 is CASSLGAAKNIQYF. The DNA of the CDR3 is TGTGCCAGCAGTTTAGGGGCGGCCAAAAACATTCAGTACTTC.

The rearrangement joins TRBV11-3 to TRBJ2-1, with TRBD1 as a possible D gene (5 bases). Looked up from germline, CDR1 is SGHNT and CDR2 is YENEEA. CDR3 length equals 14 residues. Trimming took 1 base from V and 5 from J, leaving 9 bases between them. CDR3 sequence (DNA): TGTGCCAGCAGCTTAGGGACAAGGGACAATGAGCAGTTCTTC. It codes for CASSLGTRDNEQFF.

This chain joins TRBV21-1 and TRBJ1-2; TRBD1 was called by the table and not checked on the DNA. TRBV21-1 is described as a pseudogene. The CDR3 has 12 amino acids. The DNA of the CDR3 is TGTGCCAGCAGCAAAGACCAGGGTGGCTACACCTTC. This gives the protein CASSKDQGGYTF.

CDR3 amino acids: CASSLKRTGDYTDYNSPLHF. The CDR3 DNA follows: TGTGCCAGCTCACTAAAGCGGACAGGGGATTATACAGACTATAATTCACCCCTCCACTTT. V gene TRBV18 combines with J gene TRBJ1-6; TRBD1 matches at 9 bases. The V gene end was trimmed by 4 bases and the J gene end by 3 bases; junction bases not matched to a gene: 16. CDR3 size: 20 residues. CDR1 is KGHSH and CDR2 is LQKENI in the germline V gene.

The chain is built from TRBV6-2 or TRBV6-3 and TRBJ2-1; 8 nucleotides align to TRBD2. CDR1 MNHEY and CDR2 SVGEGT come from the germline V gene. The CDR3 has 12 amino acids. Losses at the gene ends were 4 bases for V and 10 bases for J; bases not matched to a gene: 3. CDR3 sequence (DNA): TGTGCCAGCAGTTCTCCTAGCGGGGAGCAGTTCTTC. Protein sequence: CASSSPSGEQFF.

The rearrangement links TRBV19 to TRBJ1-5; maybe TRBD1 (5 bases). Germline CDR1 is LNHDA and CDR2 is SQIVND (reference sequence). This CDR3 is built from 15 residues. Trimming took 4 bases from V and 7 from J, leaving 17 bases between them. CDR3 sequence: CASSNAGKALQPQHF. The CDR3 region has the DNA TGTGCCAGTAGTAATGCAGGGAAGGCTTTGCAGCCCCAGCATTTT.

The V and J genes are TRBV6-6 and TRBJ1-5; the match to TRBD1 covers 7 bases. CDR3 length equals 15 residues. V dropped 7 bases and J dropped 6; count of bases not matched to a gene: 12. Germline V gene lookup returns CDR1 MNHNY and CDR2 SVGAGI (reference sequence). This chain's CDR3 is CASIPDRASGQPQHF. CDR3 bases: TGTGCCAGCATCCCTGACAGGGCATCAGGTCAGCCCCAGCATTTT.

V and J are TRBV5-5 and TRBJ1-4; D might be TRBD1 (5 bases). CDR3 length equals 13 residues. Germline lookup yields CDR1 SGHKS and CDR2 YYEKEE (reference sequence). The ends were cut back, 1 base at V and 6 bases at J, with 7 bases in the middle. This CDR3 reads CASSLTGYEKLFF. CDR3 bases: TGTGCCAGCAGCTTGACAGGATATGAAAAACTGTTTTTT.